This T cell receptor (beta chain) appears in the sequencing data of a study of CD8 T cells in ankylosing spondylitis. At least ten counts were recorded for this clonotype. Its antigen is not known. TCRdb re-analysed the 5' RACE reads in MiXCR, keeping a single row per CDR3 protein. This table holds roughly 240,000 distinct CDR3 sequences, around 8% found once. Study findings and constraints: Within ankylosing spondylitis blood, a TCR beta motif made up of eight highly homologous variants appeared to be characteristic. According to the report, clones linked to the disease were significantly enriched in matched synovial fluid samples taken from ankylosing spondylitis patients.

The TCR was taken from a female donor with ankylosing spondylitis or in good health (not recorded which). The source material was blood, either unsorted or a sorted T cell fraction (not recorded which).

As DNA, the CDR3 is TGTGCCAGTAAGGAAGGTTGGGAGGGTACTGAAGCTTTCTTT. Amino acid sequence: CASKEGWEGTEAFF. This rearrangement joins TRBV19 to TRBJ1-1, with D unclear. The CDR3 loop spans 14 amino acids. V was clipped by 7 bases and J by 5 bases, with 17 bases between them. Germline V gene sequence: CDR1 LNHDA, CDR2 SQIVND (reference sequence).